Detailed here is one TCR beta chain. Here immunoSEQ multiplex PCR was the method, and the copy in TCRdb shows in-frame clones only, minus some. The sample comprises 50,000 to 60,000 clones, roughly 70% of which are singletons, and 8% to 10% rests with the top ten. The sample is drawn from a study of T cell clones after liver transplantation. Study-level information: Tolerant meant at least one year fully off immunosuppression without liver enzymes above twice normal.

Germline CDR1 SGDLS, CDR2 YYNGEE. CDR3 length: 14 amino acids. Trimming pared 0 bases from V and 8 bases from J, leaving 11 bases between. The sequencing here drew on CD4+ T cells from blood, taken at the 22-month timepoint. V usage is TRBV9 and J usage is TRBJ2-2; weak D call: TRBD1 (5 bases). The sequence was collected from a human patient who received a liver transplant. Some T cells may have come from the graft donor. CDR3 DNA: TGTGCCAGCAGCGTAGAGGGGTCACGAGGGGAGCTGTTTTTT. This gives the protein CASSVEGSRGELFF.